One and the same sample provided the 15 T cell receptor beta chains below, sequenced in a study of blood T cell repertoires in COVID-19. Profiled with immunoSEQ multiplex PCR; TCRdb holds only in-frame clones, not every one. Here the sample spans around 99,000 clones, 84% being singletons. Sequenced material: peripheral blood. Receptor source: a woman aged 45-59 years with acute or convalescent COVID-19.

The chain combines TRBV7-8 with TRBJ2-2; tentatively, D is TRBD1 (5 bases). The CDR3 loop spans 13 amino acids. Trimming cost V 5 bases and J 6 bases, with 10 bases left between them. CDR1 is SGHVS and CDR2 is FQNEAQ in the germline V gene. The DNA for the CDR3 is TGTGCCAGCAGCCCGAAGGGGCCCGGGGAGCTGTTTTTT. Protein: CASSPKGPGELFF.

This rearrangement joins TRBV18 to TRBJ2-7; possibly TRBD2 for D (7 bases). Per germline, CDR1 KGHSH and CDR2 LQKENI. Trimming took 1 base from V and 0 from J, leaving 10 bases between them. The CDR3 is 15 amino acids. The CDR3: CASSPQGGSSYEQYF. CDR3 DNA sequence: TGTGCCAGCTCACCACAGGGGGGGTCCTCCTACGAGCAGTACTTC.

This clone appeared a few times. The gene calls are TRBV5-5 and TRBJ1-3; no definite D call. Germline V gene data show CDR1 as SGHKS and CDR2 as YYEKEE (reference sequence). The CDR3 consists of 15 residues. V lost 4 bases, J lost 0 bases, and 11 bases lay in between. Here the CDR3 reads CASSPMGFSGNTIYF. DNA of the CDR3: TGTGCCAGCAGCCCGATGGGCTTCTCTGGAAACACCATATATTTT.

In DNA form, the CDR3 reads TGTGCCAGCAACGGGTTTTCCTACGAGCAGTACTTC. This translates into CASNGFSYEQYF. V is TRBV21-1 and J is TRBJ2-7; no DNA check was done on the table's D call, TRBD2. TRBV21-1 is recorded as a pseudogene. The CDR3 totals 12 residues.

V usage is TRBV19 and J usage is TRBJ1-1; 9 nucleotides match TRBD1. Trimming removed 8 bases from V and 4 bases from J; junction bases left unmatched: 8. Germline V gene data show CDR1 as LNHDA and CDR2 as SQIVND (reference sequence). The CDR3 is 14 amino acids. The CDR3 region has the DNA TGTGCCAGTGCACGGGACAGGGCGGGCACTGAAGCTTTCTTT. This translates into CASARDRAGTEAFF.

The V gene is TRBV21-1, the J gene TRBJ1-1; the table names TRBD1, a call not compared with the DNA. TRBV21-1 represents a pseudogene. The CDR3 has 17 residues. The CDR3 DNA reads as TGTGCCAGCAGCAATGAAACAGGGGGCACGGGAAACACTGAAGCTTTCTTT. It yields the protein CASSNETGGTGNTEAFF.

CDR3 loop: CASSFDRGPFTLHF. CDR3 nucleotide sequence: TGTGCCAGCAGCTTCGACAGGGGGCCCTTCACCCTCCACTTT. J is TRBJ1-6 and V is TRBV11-2; the match to TRBD1 covers 10 bases. Germline V gene sequence: CDR1 SGHAT, CDR2 FQNNGV. This CDR3 spans 14 amino acids. V was clipped by 3 bases and J by 14 bases; unmatched bases: 7.

This chain connects TRBV14 to TRBJ1-3; D might be TRBD1 (5 bases). With 0 bases removed from V and 0 bases from J, the gap between germline ends came to 12 bases. Germline CDR1 SGHDN, CDR2 FVKESK. The CDR3 runs 17 residues. The CDR3 coding sequence is TGTGCCAGCAGCCAAGAAAGGAGACAGAGCTCTGGAAACACCATATATTTT. As protein: CASSQERRQSSGNTIYF.

J is TRBJ2-1 and V is TRBV14; 7 bases map to TRBD1. CDR1 and CDR2 from the germline V gene are SGHDN and FVKESK. The CDR3 contains 18 residues. The V gene end was trimmed by 1 base and the J gene end by 3 bases; junction bases not matched to a gene: 12. The CDR3 is CASSQAPITGAIYNEQFF. The CDR3 nucleotides read TGTGCCAGCAGCCAAGCCCCTATTACAGGGGCGATCTACAATGAGCAGTTCTTC.

The chain has TRBV3-1 (or the pseudogene TRBV3-2) and TRBJ1-1; no reliable D call. The CDR3 contains 12 residues. V was shortened by 4 bases and J by 2 bases, with 5 bases between the two germline ends. CDR1 is LGHDT, CDR2 YNNKEL, per germline (reference sequence). CDR3: CASSPTNTEAFF. The CDR3 DNA sequence: TGTGCCAGCAGCCCGACAAACACTGAAGCTTTCTTT.

In its sample, this clone was seen a few times. Written as DNA, the CDR3 is TGCGCCAGCAGCTATTCGGACAGGGACGATGAGCAGTTCTTC. It codes for CASSYSDRDDEQFF. The chain links TRBV5-1 to TRBJ2-1; 8 bases align to TRBD1. This CDR3 is 14 amino acids long. Looked up from germline, CDR1 is SGHRS and CDR2 is YFSETQ. V dropped 3 bases and J dropped 8; count of bases not matched to a gene: 7. Filled out from reference TRBV5-1 and TRBJ2-1, the complete variable domain reads KAGVTQTPRYLIKTRGQQVTLSCSPISGHRSVSWYQQTPGQGLQFLFEYFSETQRNKGNFPGRFSGRQFSNSRSEMNVSTLELGDSALYLCASSYSDRDDEQFFGPGTRLTVL.

This clone was picked up one time. The J gene is TRBJ2-3, the V gene TRBV16; D is perhaps TRBD2 (6 bases). The germline gives CDR1 KGHSY, CDR2 FQNENV. This CDR3 has 14 residues. V shed 4 bases and J shed 5 bases, with 13 bases lying between them. The CDR3 DNA reads as TGTGCCAGCAGCCCGCCCTTGGGGGGAGATACGCAGTATTTT. Its protein is CASSPPLGGDTQYF.

V gene TRBV11-2 combines with J gene TRBJ2-1; 7 bases match TRBD1. Trimming removed 4 bases from V and 7 bases from J; junction bases left unmatched: 13. Germline loops: CDR1 SGHAT, CDR2 FQNNGV. The CDR3 runs to 16 residues. The chain's CDR3 is CASSSGQTNLENEQFF. DNA for the CDR3: TGTGCCAGCAGCTCGGGACAGACAAACCTAGAGAATGAGCAGTTCTTC.

This chain uses TRBV19 with TRBJ1-1; possibly TRBD1 for D (6 bases). CDR1 and CDR2 from the germline V gene are LNHDA and SQIVND (reference sequence). Trimming removed 3 bases from V and 0 bases from J, with 11 bases in between. The CDR3 consists of 15 residues. The CDR3 reads CASSISGTLNTEAFF. CDR3 DNA sequence: TGTGCCAGTAGTATCTCCGGGACACTGAACACTGAAGCTTTCTTT.

The chain carries TRBV7-2 and TRBJ1-2; no firm D call. Germline V gene lookup returns CDR1 SGHTA and CDR2 FQGNSA. Between the trimmed V and J ends, which lost 2 bases and 0 bases, there was a span of 7 bases. The CDR3 length is 14 residues. The CDR3 coding sequence is TGTGCCAGCAGCTTAAGCCCGGCTAACTATGGCTACACCTTC. Residues: CASSLSPANYGYTF.